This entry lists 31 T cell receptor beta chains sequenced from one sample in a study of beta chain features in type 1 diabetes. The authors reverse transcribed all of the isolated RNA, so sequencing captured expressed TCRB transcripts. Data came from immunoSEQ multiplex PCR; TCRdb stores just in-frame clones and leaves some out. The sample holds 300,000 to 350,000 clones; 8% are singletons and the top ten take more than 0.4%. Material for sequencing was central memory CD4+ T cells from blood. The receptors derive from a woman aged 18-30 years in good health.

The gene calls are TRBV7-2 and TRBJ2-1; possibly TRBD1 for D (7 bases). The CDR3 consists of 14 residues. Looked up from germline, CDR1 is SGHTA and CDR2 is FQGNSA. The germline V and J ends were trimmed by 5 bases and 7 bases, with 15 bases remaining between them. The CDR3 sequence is CASSAAGGWNEQFF. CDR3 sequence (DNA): TGTGCCAGCAGCGCTGCAGGGGGGTGGAATGAGCAGTTCTTC.

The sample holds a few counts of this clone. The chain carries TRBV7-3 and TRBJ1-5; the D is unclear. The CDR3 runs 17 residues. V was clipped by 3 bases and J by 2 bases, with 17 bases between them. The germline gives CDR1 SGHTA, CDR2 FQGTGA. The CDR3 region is CASSFPIGKGGNQPQHF. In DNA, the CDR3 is TGTGCCAGCAGCTTCCCCATAGGGAAGGGAGGCAATCAGCCCCAGCATTTT.

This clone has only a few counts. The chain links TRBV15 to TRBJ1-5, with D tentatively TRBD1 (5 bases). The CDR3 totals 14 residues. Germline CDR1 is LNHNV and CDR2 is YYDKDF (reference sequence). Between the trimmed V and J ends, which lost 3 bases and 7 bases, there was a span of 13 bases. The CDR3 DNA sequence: TGTGCCACCAGCAGGGGATCGGGGGACCAGCCCCAGCATTTT. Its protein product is CATSRGSGDQPQHF.

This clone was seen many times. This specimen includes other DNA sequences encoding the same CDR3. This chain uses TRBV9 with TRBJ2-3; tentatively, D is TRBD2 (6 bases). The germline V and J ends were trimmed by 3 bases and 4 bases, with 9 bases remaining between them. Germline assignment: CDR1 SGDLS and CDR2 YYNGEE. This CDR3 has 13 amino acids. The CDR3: CASSASSADTQYF. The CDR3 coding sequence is TGTGCCAGCAGCGCCTCTAGCGCAGATACGCAGTATTTT.

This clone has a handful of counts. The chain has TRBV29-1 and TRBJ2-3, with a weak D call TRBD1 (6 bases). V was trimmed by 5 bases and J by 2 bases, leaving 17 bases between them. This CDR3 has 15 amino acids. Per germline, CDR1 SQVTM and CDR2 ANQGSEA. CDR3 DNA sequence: TGCAGCGTTAAACGGTCTCGGACAGTCACAGATACGCAGTATTTT. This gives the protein CSVKRSRTVTDTQYF.

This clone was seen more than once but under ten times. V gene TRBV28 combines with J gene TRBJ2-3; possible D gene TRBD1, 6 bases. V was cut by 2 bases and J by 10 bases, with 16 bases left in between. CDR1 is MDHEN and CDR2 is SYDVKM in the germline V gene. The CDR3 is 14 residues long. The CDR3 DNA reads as TGTGCCAGCAGTTTAATTTCAACAGGGACGGCGCAGTATTTT. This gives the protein CASSLISTGTAQYF.

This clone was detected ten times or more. CDR3: CASSLVTSSGANVLTF. The CDR3 nucleotides are TGTGCCAGTAGTTTGGTGACCAGCTCTGGGGCCAACGTCCTGACTTTC. The chain links TRBV19 to TRBJ2-6; D unresolved. CDR1 LNHDA and CDR2 SQIVND come from the germline V gene (reference sequence). V shed 5 bases and J shed 0 bases, with 11 bases lying between them. This CDR3 is built from 16 residues.

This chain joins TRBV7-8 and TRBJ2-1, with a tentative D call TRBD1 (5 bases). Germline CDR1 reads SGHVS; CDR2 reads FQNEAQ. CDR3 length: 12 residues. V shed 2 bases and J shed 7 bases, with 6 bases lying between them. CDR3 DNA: TGTGCCAGCAGCTTAAGGGGAAATGAGCAGTTCTTC. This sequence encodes CASSLRGNEQFF. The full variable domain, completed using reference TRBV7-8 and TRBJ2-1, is GAGVSQSPRYKVAKRGQDVALRCDPISGHVSLFWYQQALGQGPEFLTYFQNEAQLDKSGLPSDRFFAERPEGSVSTLKIQRTQQEDSAVYLCASSLRGNEQFFGPGTRLTVL.

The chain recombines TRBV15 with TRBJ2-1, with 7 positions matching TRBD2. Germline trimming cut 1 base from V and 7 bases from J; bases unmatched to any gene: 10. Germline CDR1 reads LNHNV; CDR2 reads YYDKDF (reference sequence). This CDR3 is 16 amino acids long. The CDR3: CATSRGERDRMNEQFF. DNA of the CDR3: TGTGCCACCAGCAGAGGGGAGCGGGATAGGATGAATGAGCAGTTCTTC.

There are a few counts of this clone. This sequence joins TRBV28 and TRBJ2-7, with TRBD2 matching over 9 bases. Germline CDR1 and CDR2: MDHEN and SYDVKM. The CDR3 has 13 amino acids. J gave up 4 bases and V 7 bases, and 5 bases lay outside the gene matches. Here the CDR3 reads CASKAGGYYEQYF. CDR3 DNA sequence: TGTGCCAGCAAAGCGGGAGGATATTACGAGCAGTACTTC.

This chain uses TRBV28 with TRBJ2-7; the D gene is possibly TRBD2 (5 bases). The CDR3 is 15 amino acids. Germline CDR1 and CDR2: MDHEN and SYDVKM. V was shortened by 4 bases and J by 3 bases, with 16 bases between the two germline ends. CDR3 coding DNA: TGTGCCAGCAGTTCCCGGACTCCGTACGACTACGAGCAGTACTTC. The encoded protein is CASSSRTPYDYEQYF.

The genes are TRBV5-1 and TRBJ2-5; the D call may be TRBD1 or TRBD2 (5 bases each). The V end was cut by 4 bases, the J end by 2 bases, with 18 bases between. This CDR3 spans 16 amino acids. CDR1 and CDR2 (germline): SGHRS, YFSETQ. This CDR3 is CASSPSPGTLQETQYF. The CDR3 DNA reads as TGCGCCAGCAGCCCATCACCTGGGACCCTGCAAGAGACCCAGTACTTC.

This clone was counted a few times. CDR3 sequence (DNA): TGCAGCGTTGATACCTCAGGGCAAGGCAATGAGCAGTTCTTC. It translates to CSVDTSGQGNEQFF. This sequence joins TRBV29-1 and TRBJ2-1; possible D gene TRBD1, 5 bases. CDR3 size: 14 residues. The germline V gene encodes CDR1 SQVTM and CDR2 ANQGSEA. V shed 3 bases and J shed 6 bases, with 15 bases lying between them.

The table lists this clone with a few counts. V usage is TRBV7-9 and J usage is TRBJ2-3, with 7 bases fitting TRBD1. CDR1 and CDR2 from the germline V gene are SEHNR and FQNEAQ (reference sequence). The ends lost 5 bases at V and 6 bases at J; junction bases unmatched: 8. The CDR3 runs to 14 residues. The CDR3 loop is CASSPGQLSDTQYF. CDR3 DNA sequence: TGTGCCAGCAGCCCGGGACAGCTTTCCGATACGCAGTATTTT.

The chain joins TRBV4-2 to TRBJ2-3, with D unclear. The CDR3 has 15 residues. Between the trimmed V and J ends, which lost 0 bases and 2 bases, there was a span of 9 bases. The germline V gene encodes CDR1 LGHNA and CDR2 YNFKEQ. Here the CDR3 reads CASSQDRRVTDTQYF. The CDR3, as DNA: TGTGCCAGCAGCCAAGATCGGCGTGTCACAGATACGCAGTATTTT.

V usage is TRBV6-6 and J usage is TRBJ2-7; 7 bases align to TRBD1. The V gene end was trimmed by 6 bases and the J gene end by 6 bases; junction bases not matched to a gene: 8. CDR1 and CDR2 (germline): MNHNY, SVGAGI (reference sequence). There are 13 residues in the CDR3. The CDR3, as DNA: TGTGCCAGCAGCCCTCCGACAGGGACCGAGCAGTACTTC. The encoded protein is CASSPPTGTEQYF.

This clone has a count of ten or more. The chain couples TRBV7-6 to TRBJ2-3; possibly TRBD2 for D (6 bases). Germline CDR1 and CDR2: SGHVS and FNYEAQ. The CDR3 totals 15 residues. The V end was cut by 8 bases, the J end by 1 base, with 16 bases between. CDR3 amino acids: CASATRGSGTDTQYF. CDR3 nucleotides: TGTGCCAGCGCCACCCGGGGGAGTGGCACAGATACGCAGTATTTT.

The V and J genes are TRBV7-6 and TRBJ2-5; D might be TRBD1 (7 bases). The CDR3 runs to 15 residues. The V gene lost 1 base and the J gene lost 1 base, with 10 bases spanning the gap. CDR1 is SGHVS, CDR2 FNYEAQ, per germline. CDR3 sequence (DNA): TGTGCCAGCAGCTTAGGCGGGACAGTCCAAGAGACCCAGTACTTC. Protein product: CASSLGGTVQETQYF.

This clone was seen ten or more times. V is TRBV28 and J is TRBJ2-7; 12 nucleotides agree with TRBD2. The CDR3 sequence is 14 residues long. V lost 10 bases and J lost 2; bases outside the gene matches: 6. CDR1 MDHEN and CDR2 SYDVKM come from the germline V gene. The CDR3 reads CATETSGRTYEQYF. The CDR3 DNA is TGTGCCACCGAAACTAGCGGGAGGACCTACGAGCAGTACTTC.

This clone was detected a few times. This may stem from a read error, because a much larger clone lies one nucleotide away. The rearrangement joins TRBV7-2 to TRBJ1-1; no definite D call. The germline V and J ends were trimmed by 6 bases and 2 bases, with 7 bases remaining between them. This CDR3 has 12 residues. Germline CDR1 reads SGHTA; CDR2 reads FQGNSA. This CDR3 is CASSFQNTEAFF. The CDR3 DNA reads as TGTGCCAGCAGTTTCCAAAACACTGAAGCTTTCTTT.

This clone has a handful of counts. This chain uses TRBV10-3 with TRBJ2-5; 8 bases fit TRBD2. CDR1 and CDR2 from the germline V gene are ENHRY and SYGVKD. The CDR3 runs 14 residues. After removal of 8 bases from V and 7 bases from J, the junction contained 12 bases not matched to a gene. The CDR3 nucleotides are TGTGCCATCTCGGGGGGACTAGAGCTAGGGACCCAGTACTTC. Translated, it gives CAISGGLELGTQYF.

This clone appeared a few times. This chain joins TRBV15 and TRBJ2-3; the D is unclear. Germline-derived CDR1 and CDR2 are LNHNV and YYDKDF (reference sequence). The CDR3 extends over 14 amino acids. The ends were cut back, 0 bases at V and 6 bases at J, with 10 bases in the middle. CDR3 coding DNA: TGTGCCACCAGCAGAGAAGGTGTTCCCGATACGCAGTATTTT. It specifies CATSREGVPDTQYF.

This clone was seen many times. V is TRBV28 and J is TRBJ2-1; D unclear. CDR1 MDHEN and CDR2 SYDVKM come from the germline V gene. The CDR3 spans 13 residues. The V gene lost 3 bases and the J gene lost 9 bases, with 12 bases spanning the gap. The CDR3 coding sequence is TGTGCCAGCAGTTTGGTCAGCCGCGGTGAGCAGTTCTTC. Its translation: CASSLVSRGEQFF.

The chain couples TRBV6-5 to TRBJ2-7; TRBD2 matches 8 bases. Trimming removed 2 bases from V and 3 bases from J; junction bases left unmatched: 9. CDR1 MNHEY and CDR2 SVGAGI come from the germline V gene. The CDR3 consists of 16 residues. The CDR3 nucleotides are TGTGCCAGCAGTTACACCGCCGGGGCGGGAGGCTACGAGCAGTACTTC. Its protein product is CASSYTAGAGGYEQYF.

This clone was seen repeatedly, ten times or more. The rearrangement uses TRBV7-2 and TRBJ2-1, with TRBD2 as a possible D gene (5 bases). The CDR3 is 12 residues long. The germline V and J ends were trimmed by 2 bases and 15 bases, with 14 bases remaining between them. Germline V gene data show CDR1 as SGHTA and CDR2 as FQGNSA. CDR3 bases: TGTGCCAGCAGCTTATCCCTCACGGGGAGGTTCTTC. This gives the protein CASSLSLTGRFF. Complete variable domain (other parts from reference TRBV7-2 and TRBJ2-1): GAGVSQSPSNKVTEKGKDVELRCDPISGHTALYWYRQSLGQGLEFLIYFQGNSAPDKSGLPSDRFSAERTGGSVSTLTIQRTQQEDSAVYLCASSLSLTGRFFGPGTRLTVL.

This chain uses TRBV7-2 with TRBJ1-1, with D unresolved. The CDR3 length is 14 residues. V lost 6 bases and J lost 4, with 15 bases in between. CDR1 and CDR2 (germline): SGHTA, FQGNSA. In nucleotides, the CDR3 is TGTGCCAGCAGACAATTCGACATGTTCACTGAAGCTTTCTTT. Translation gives CASRQFDMFTEAFF.

The CDR3: CASSQEPVGYWDLDTQYF. CDR3 DNA: TGTGCCAGCAGCCAAGAACCCGTAGGCTATTGGGATCTAGATACGCAGTATTTT. This sequence joins TRBV14 and TRBJ2-3; no reliable D call. V shed 0 bases and J shed 5 bases, with 21 bases lying between them. Germline V gene lookup returns CDR1 SGHDN and CDR2 FVKESK. The CDR3 totals 18 residues. The full variable domain, in which reference TRBV14 and TRBJ2-3 provide the parts outside the CDR3, is EAGVTQFPSHSVIEKGQTVTLRCDPISGHDNLYWYRRVMGKEIKFLLHFVKESKQDESGMPNNRFLAERTGGTYSTLKVQPAELEDSGVYFCASSQEPVGYWDLDTQYFGPGTRLTVL.

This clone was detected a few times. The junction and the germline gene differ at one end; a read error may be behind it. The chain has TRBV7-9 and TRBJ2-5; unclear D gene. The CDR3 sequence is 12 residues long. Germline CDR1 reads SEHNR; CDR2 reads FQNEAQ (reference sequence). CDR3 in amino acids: CASSLEVPDGDF. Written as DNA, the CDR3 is TGTGCCAGCAGCTTAGAGGTACCTGATGGGGACTTC.

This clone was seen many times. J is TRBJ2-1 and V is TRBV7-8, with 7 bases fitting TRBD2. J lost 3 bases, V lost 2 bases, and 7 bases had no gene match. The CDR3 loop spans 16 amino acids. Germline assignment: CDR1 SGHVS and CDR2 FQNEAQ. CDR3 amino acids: CASSLSSGIFYNEQFF. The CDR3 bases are TGTGCCAGCAGCTTATCCAGCGGGATTTTCTACAATGAGCAGTTCTTC.

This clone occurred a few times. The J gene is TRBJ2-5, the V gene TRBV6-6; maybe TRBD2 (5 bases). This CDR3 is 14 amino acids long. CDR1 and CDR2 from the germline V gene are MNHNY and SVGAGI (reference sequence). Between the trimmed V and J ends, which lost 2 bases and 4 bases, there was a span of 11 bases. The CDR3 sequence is CASSYRGSPETQYF. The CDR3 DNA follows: TGTGCCAGCAGTTACCGAGGGAGCCCAGAGACCCAGTACTTC.

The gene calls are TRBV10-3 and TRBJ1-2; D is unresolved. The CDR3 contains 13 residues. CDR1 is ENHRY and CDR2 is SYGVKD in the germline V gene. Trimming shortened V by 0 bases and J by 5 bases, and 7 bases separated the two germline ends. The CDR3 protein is CAISESETYGYTF. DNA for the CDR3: TGTGCCATCAGTGAGTCGGAGACATATGGCTACACCTTC.